A selection of T cell receptor beta chains follows, all from one sample in a study of T-cell reconstitution after alpha-beta-depleted transplantation in children. TCRdb reanalysed the PCR reads using MiXCR and keeps one entry per CDR3 protein. The sample comprises about 900,000 distinct CDR3 sequences, about 29% of which are singletons, and around 30% rests with the top ten. The sample here was PBMCs, mostly from graft donor cells, taken 360 days after TCRalphabeta/CD19-depleted stem cell transplant. The origin of the receptors is a boy younger than two who had a stem cell transplant for SCID, so the T cells may come from the graft donor. CDR3s include the opening cysteine and the closing phenylalanine or tryptophan. D genes are given only for firm matches. Only part of the rows carry a size: once, few, many, or a class if the clone is expanded.

TRBJ2-5 many . TRBV12-3/TRBV12-4 CASSFELYQETQYF TGTGCCAGCAGTTTTGAGTTGTACCAAGAGACCCAGTACTTC
TRBJ1-5 . . TRBV20-1 CSARDVMGGNQPQHF TGCAGTGCTAGAGATGTGATGGGTGGCAATCAGCCCCAGCATTTT
TRBJ2-2 few . TRBV15 CATSRDLGGAPFWKELFF TGTGCCACCAGCAGAGATCTCGGCGGGGCCCCCTTCTGGAAGGAGCTGTTTTTT
TRBJ2-5 few TRBD1 TRBV6-1 CASSEQGEGETQYF TGTGCCAGCAGCGAACAGGGGGAAGGAGAGACCCAGTACTTC
TRBJ2-7 few . TRBV28 CATRLQGRYEQYF TGTGCCACCCGTCTCCAGGGAAGGTACGAGCAGTACTTC
TRBJ2-3 few TRBD2 TRBV6-5 CASSYASGGSDTQYF TGTGCCAGCAGTTACGCTAGCGGGGGGTCAGATACGCAGTATTTT
TRBJ1-2 . . TRBV29-1 CSVERRRDTNYGYTF TGCAGCGTTGAGAGACGCAGGGATACTAACTATGGCTACACCTTC
TRBJ2-7 few . TRBV6-5 CASSYSDGTYEQYF TGTGCCAGCAGTTACTCGGACGGTACCTACGAGCAGTACTTC
TRBJ1-2 few . TRBV20-1 CSAVHQQGGNYGYTF TGCAGTGCCGTACACCAACAGGGAGGAAACTATGGCTACACCTTC
TRBJ1-1 few TRBD1 TRBV5-1 CASSLGPDRGTEAFF TGCGCCAGCAGCTTGGGCCCGGACAGGGGGACTGAAGCTTTCTTT
TRBJ2-5 few . TRBV7-8 CASRAPTSGTQYF TGTGCCAGCAGGGCACCAACCTCAGGGACCCAGTACTTC
TRBJ2-4 . TRBD2 TRBV4-3 CASSQVGGEGIQYF TGCGCCAGCAGCCAAGTTGGGGGGGAGGGCATTCAGTACTTC
TRBJ2-3 . TRBD2 TRBV20-1 CSAPYRTSGPTDTQYF TGCAGTGCGCCCTACCGGACTAGCGGCCCCACAGATACGCAGTATTTT
TRBJ1-1 . . TRBV7-8 CASSLEVPTEAFF TGTGCCAGCAGCTTAGAAGTCCCAACTGAAGCTTTCTTT
TRBJ1-1 few . TRBV12-3/TRBV12-4 CASSFTGYVTEAFF TGTGCCAGCAGTTTTACAGGGTATGTCACTGAAGCTTTCTTT
TRBJ2-7 . . TRBV10-3 CAISGPGTYEQYF TGTGCCATCAGTGGCCCAGGGACCTACGAGCAGTACTTC
TRBJ1-5 few . TRBV27 CASSIVGNQPQHF TGTGCCAGCAGTATAGTAGGGAATCAGCCCCAGCATTTT
TRBJ1-1 many . TRBV4-2 CASNQDGGQGSTEAFF TGTGCCAGCAACCAAGACGGCGGCCAGGGAAGCACTGAAGCTTTCTTT
TRBJ2-2 few TRBD2 TRBV20-1 CSAQTGRTGELFF TGCAGTGCACAGACCGGGAGGACCGGGGAGCTGTTTTTT
TRBJ2-7 . . TRBV6-1 CASNFRGSPYEQYF TGTGCCAGCAACTTCAGGGGTTCTCCCTACGAGCAGTACTTC
TRBJ1-2 . TRBD1 TRBV25-1 CASSEYDFSEQGAADGYTF TGTGCCAGCAGTGAATATGATTTTAGCGAACAGGGGGCGGCTGATGGCTACACCTTC
TRBJ1-4 . . TRBV11-2 CASSPWTVATNEKLFF TGTGCCAGCAGCCCATGGACAGTTGCAACTAATGAAAAACTGTTTTTT
TRBJ2-7 . . TRBV4-1 CASSSQDRAYEQYF TGCGCCAGCAGCTCCCAGGACAGAGCCTACGAGCAGTACTTC
TRBJ1-2 few . TRBV6-1 CASSRPGHPFYGYTF TGTGCCAGCAGTCGTCCGGGACACCCCTTCTATGGCTACACCTTC
TRBJ1-1 . TRBD1 TRBV7-9 CASSLGQGPVEKAFF TGTGCCAGCAGCTTGGGACAGGGACCTGTGGAAAAAGCTTTCTTT
TRBJ1-1 few . TRBV4-1 CASSQDAPGWNTEAFF TGCGCCAGCAGCCAAGATGCCCCGGGATGGAACACTGAAGCTTTCTTT
TRBJ2-1 . TRBD2 TRBV12-3/TRBV12-4 CASSPWTSGINEQFF TGTGCCAGCAGTCCCTGGACTAGCGGAATCAATGAGCAGTTCTTC
TRBJ1-5 few . TRBV7-2 CASSPLGEQPQHF TGTGCCAGCAGCCCCCTAGGGGAGCAGCCCCAGCATTTT
TRBJ2-6 few . TRBV5-1 CASSLYPGANVLTF TGCGCCAGCAGCTTGTACCCTGGGGCCAACGTCCTGACTTTC
TRBJ2-3 few . TRBV7-6 CASSPGPTAVVGTQYF TGTGCCAGCAGCCCCGGTCCTACGGCGGTGGTTGGAACGCAGTATTTT
TRBJ2-5 . . TRBV2 CASSDSLPETQYF TGTGCCAGCAGTGATTCGCTCCCGGAGACCCAGTACTTC
TRBJ1-1 . TRBD1 TRBV11-2 CASSLGVWPTGNRNTEAFF TGTGCCAGCAGCTTAGGCGTATGGCCGACAGGGAACCGGAACACTGAAGCTTTCTTT
TRBJ1-1 few TRBD1 TRBV12-3/TRBV12-4 CASSLGDSGNTEAFF TGTGCCAGCAGTTTAGGGGACAGCGGGAACACTGAAGCTTTCTTT
TRBJ1-2 few . TRBV5-1 CASSLVGADEGYGYTF TGCGCCAGCAGCTTGGTGGGGGCAGACGAGGGCTATGGCTACACCTTC
TRBJ1-1 few . TRBV20-1 CSASRDGDEAFF TGCAGTGCTAGCCGGGACGGAGATGAAGCTTTCTTT
TRBJ2-1 . TRBD2 TRBV6-5 CASSSLAGAYNEQFF TGTGCCAGCAGTAGCCTAGCGGGGGCCTACAATGAGCAGTTCTTC
TRBJ1-1 . . TRBV5-1 CASSLEGHQNTEAFF TGCGCCAGCAGCTTGGAGGGACACCAGAACACTGAAGCTTTCTTT
TRBJ2-7 . TRBD2 TRBV27 CASSPHLAGAEQYF TGTGCCAGCAGTCCCCATTTAGCGGGGGCTGAGCAGTACTTC
TRBJ2-7 . . TRBV6-2/TRBV6-3 CASSYKGTTYEQYF TGTGCCAGCAGTTATAAAGGGACCACCTACGAGCAGTACTTC
TRBJ1-2 . TRBD1 TRBV27 CASSFHRDRVSANYGYTF TGTGCCAGCAGTTTCCACCGGGACAGGGTCTCAGCTAACTATGGCTACACCTTC
TRBJ2-2 few TRBD2 TRBV20-1 CSALAGGTGELFF TGCAGTGCTCTAGCGGGGGGCACCGGGGAGCTGTTTTTT
TRBJ2-1 . . TRBV18 CASSPPNPAYNEQFF TGTGCCAGCTCACCCCCAAACCCGGCCTACAATGAGCAGTTCTTC
TRBJ1-5 . . TRBV6-2/TRBV6-3 CASSSNIPTEKNQPQHF TGTGCCAGCAGTTCAAACATACCTACAGAAAAAAATCAGCCCCAGCATTTT
TRBJ2-3 few . TRBV5-5 CASSLGRGTQYF TGTGCCAGCAGCTTGGGGCGGGGAACGCAGTATTTT
TRBJ2-2 . . TRBV2 CASSVARNTGELFF TGTGCCAGCAGTGTAGCCCGGAACACCGGGGAGCTGTTTTTT
TRBJ2-5 . . TRBV5-1 CASSSAGVRQETQYF TGCGCCAGCAGCTCAGCCGGGGTTAGGCAAGAGACCCAGTACTTC
TRBJ2-5 . TRBD2 TRBV7-6 CASSPPPFSGGATQYF TGTGCCAGCAGCCCACCGCCCTTTAGCGGGGGGGCAACCCAGTACTTC
TRBJ1-1 . . TRBV12-3/TRBV12-4 CASSFTGGSEAFF TGTGCCAGCAGTTTTACAGGCGGTTCGGAAGCTTTCTTT
TRBJ2-3 few TRBD2 TRBV25-1 CASSIAGRPVTDTQYF TGTGCCAGCAGTATAGCGGGTCGGCCAGTCACAGATACGCAGTATTTT
TRBJ2-2 . TRBD2 TRBV28 CASSRPLTSGGAFTGELFF TGTGCCAGCAGCCGCCCCCTAACTAGCGGGGGGGCCTTCACCGGGGAGCTGTTTTTT
TRBJ1-1 . . TRBV25-1 CASTTGRNTEAFF TGTGCCAGCACTACAGGGAGGAACACTGAAGCTTTCTTT
TRBJ2-7 few TRBD2 TRBV5-1 CASTSGLVSYEQYF TGCGCCAGCACCTCGGGACTAGTCTCCTACGAGCAGTACTTC
TRBJ2-1 few . TRBV4-1 CASSQERRGGSYNEQFF TGCGCCAGCAGCCAAGAACGGCGGGGCGGCTCCTACAATGAGCAGTTCTTC
TRBJ2-7 once . TRBV28 CASSPLAADTISYEQYF TGTGCCAGCAGCCCCCTGGCAGCCGACACTATCTCCTACGAGCAGTACTTC
TRBJ2-5 . . TRBV9 CASSVGPQETQYF TGTGCCAGCAGCGTAGGACCACAAGAGACCCAGTACTTC
TRBJ2-7 . TRBD1 TRBV5-1 CASSLFFGTDEQYF TGCGCCAGCAGCTTGTTTTTCGGGACAGACGAGCAGTACTTC
TRBJ2-1 . TRBD2 TRBV4-2 CASSPQTSGGNEQFF TGTGCCAGCAGCCCCCAGACTAGCGGGGGCAATGAGCAGTTCTTC